The 10 T cell receptor beta chains below were found in one sample sequenced in a study of blood T cell repertoires in COVID-19. Sequencing used immunoSEQ multiplex PCR; TCRdb keeps in-frame clones, though not all of them. The table lists a few hundred thousand clones, roughly 85% of them singletons. Material: peripheral blood. These receptors were collected from a woman aged 70-85 years with COVID-19, enrolled during active disease.

J is TRBJ1-1 and V is TRBV2; a weak D match, TRBD1 (6 bases). CDR3 length: 14 residues. V was trimmed by 5 bases and J by 3 bases, leaving 13 bases between them. Germline-derived CDR1 and CDR2 are SNHLY and FYNNEI. CDR3 nucleotide sequence: TGTGCCAGCAGTTACAGGGTTACGGACACTGAAGCTTTCTTT. As protein: CASSYRVTDTEAFF.

V is TRBV7-9 and J is TRBJ2-1, with 10 bases aligning to TRBD2. Germline values: CDR1 SEHNR, CDR2 FQNEAQ (reference sequence). V shed 5 bases, J shed 7 bases, and the junction held 17 bases outside the gene matches. This CDR3 spans 18 amino acids. CDR3 nucleotides: TGTGCCAGCAGCCAAAAATCTAGGCTAGCGGGAGTTCGGAATGAGCAGTTCTTC. This codes for CASSQKSRLAGVRNEQFF.

A few counts support this clone. This CDR3 is CASSSSSNLLTELFF. CDR3 in DNA: TGTGCCAGCAGCTCCTCGAGTAACCTTCTGACTGAACTGTTTTTT. The chain uses TRBV11-3 and TRBJ1-4; D unclear. Germline-derived CDR1 and CDR2 are SGHNT and YENEEA. The CDR3 runs to 15 residues. Trimming pared 4 bases from V and 12 bases from J, leaving 21 bases between. The full variable domain, its missing parts supplied by reference TRBV11-3 and TRBJ1-4, is EAGVVQSPRYKIIEKKQPVAFWCNPISGHNTLYWYLQNLGQGPELLIRYENEEAVDDSQLPKDRFSAERLKGVDSTLKIQPAELGDSAVYLCASSSSSNLLTELFFGSGTQLSVL.

V is TRBV2 and J is TRBJ1-6; TRBD1 might be the D (6 bases). The length of the CDR3 is 15 residues. In germline, CDR1 is SNHLY, CDR2 FYNNEI. Trimming removed 7 bases from V and 8 bases from J, with 18 bases in between. CDR3: CASKGTTGPYSPLHF. CDR3 DNA sequence: TGTGCCAGCAAAGGGACAACCGGGCCCTATTCACCCCTCCACTTT.

CDR3 in DNA: TGTGCCAGCAGTGAATTACAGGGGGGAGCCTACGAGCAGTACTTC. It yields the protein CASSELQGGAYEQYF. The chain recombines TRBV25-1 with TRBJ2-7, with 8 positions matching TRBD1. This CDR3 is built from 15 residues. V shed 1 base and J 2 bases; nucleotides not matched to a gene: 4. Germline CDR1 is MGHDK and CDR2 is SYGVNS.

The V and J genes are TRBV6-6 and TRBJ1-1; 9 bases align to TRBD1. V trimming: 6 bases; J trimming: 7 bases; junction bases outside the gene matches: 3. Germline V gene lookup returns CDR1 MNHNY and CDR2 SVGAGI (reference sequence). The CDR3 is 12 residues long. The CDR3 DNA follows: TGTGCCAGCAGCCGGACAGGGGTTGAAGCTTTCTTT. It encodes CASSRTGVEAFF.

The V call is TRBV4-3, the J call TRBJ2-3; 9 bases fit TRBD2. The germline gives CDR1 LGHNA, CDR2 YSLEER. The CDR3 runs 15 residues. Trimming took 4 bases from V and 5 from J; bases not matched to a gene: 7. The CDR3 DNA sequence: TGCGCCAGCAGCCCCCTCGGAGCGGGAGGAGATACGCAGTATTTT. Encoded protein: CASSPLGAGGDTQYF.

The V gene is TRBV11-3, the J gene TRBJ2-2, with D possibly TRBD2 on 6 matching bases. V gave up 5 bases and J gave up 6 bases, with 13 bases separating them. The CDR3 contains 14 residues. Per germline, CDR1 SGHNT and CDR2 YENEEA. The CDR3, as DNA: TGTGCCAGCAGCCCGGGACTCTTGCCCGGGGAGCTGTTTTTT. Translation gives CASSPGLLPGELFF.

The chain links TRBV29-1 to TRBJ1-2; D call uncertain. V gave up 6 bases and J gave up 5 bases, with 13 bases separating them. Germline V gives CDR1 SQVTM, CDR2 ANQGSEA. This CDR3 spans 12 amino acids. The CDR3: CSVKTPAYGYTF. The CDR3 DNA follows: TGCAGCGTCAAGACACCAGCTTATGGCTACACCTTC. Complete variable domain (other parts from reference TRBV29-1 and TRBJ1-2): SAVISQKPSRDICQRGTSLTIQCQVDSQVTMMFWYRQQPGQSLTLIATANQGSEATYESGFVIDKFPISRPNLTFSTLTVSNMSPEDSSIYLCSVKTPAYGYTFGSGTRLTVV.

The chain couples TRBV7-9 to TRBJ1-3, with D unresolved. Looked up from germline, CDR1 is SEHNR and CDR2 is FQNEAQ (reference sequence). Trimming stripped 5 bases from V and 4 bases from J, with 18 bases between. The CDR3 covers 16 residues. The CDR3, as DNA: TGTGCCAGCAGCGGCCCTCAGGCGGGTACCGGAAACACCATATATTTT. It codes for CASSGPQAGTGNTIYF.